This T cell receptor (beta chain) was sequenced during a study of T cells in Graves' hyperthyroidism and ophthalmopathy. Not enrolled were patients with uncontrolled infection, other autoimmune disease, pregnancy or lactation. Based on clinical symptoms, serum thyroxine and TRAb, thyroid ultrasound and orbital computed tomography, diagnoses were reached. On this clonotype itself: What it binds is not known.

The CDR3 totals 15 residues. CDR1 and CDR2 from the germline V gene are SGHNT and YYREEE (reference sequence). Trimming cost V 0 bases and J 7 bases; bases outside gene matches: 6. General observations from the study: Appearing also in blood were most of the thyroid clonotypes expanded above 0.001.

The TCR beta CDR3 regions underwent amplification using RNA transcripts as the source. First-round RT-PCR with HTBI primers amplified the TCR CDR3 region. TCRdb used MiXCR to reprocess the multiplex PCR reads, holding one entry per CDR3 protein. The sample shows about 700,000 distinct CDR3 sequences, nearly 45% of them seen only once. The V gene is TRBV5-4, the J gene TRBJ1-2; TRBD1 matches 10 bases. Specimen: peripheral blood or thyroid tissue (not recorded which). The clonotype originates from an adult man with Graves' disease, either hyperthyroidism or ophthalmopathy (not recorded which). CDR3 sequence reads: CASSLARTGGGGYTF. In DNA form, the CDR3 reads TGTGCCAGCAGCTTGGCACGGACAGGGGGAGGTGGCTACACCTTC.